This T cell receptor beta chain comes out of a study of blood T cell repertoires in COVID-19. Study context: The United States, Italy and Spain were the sources of the acute and convalescent COVID-19 samples.

This CDR3 is built from 15 residues. Germline CDR1 and CDR2: SGHAT and FQNNGV. The V end lost 5 bases, the J end lost 2 bases, and 14 bases lay between the germline ends. Original processing notes: Amplified reference gene primers provided the basis for estimating nucleated cell counts. Sequencing was performed with immunoSEQ multiplex PCR; in TCRdb, only in-frame clones are kept and a portion is missing. The DNA was the basis for D and trimming; V, J and clone size are from that table. The table lists roughly 100,000 clones, roughly 86% of them singletons, with 20% to 30% in the top ten. The chain carries TRBV11-2 and TRBJ2-3, with D possibly being TRBD1 (6 bases). This TCR was recovered from a human donor in a cohort sampled during active COVID-19. The source material was peripheral blood. CDR3 in amino acids: CASSPRTANTDTQYF. The CDR3 coding sequence is TGTGCCAGCAGCCCGAGGACAGCAAACACAGATACGCAGTATTTT.